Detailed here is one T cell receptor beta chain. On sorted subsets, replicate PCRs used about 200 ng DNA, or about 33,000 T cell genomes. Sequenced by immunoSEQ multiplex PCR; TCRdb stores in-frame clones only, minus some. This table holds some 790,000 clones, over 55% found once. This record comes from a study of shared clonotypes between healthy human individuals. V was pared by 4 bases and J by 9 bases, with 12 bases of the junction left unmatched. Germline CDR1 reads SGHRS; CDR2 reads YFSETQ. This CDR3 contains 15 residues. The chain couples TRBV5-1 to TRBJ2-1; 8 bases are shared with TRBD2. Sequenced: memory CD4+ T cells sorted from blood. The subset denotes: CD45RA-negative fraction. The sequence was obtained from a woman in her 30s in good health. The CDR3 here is CASSTGLAGEGEQFF. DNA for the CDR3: TGCGCCAGCAGCACCGGACTAGCAGGGGAGGGTGAGCAGTTCTTC.